Listed below are T cell receptor beta chains from one sample, sequenced in a study of CD8+CD57+ T cells in acquired aplastic anemia. TCRdb re-called the reads with MiXCR, one entry per CDR3 protein. Of fewer than 200,000 distinct CDR3 sequences listed, 55% to 80% are singletons. The source material was sorted CD4+, CD8+, or CD8+CD57+ T cells (not recorded which) from PBMCs. The receptor source for this set is a human donor in good health. Each CDR3 is given with its conserved first and last residue. D genes are given only for firm matches. Size is stated for part of the rows, as once, few or many counts, or as a class when the clone is expanded.

v_gene,j_gene,d_gene,abundance,CDR3aa,CDR3nt
TRBV30,TRBJ1-1,.,.,CAWSDYKSPEAFF,TGTGCCTGGAGCGACTATAAGAGTCCTGAAGCTTTCTTT
TRBV5-1,TRBJ2-1,.,.,CASSLFGQGAEEQFF,TGCGCCAGCAGCTTGTTTGGGCAGGGCGCGGAGGAGCAGTTCTTC
TRBV7-7,TRBJ2-5,.,.,CASSFGGAQETQYF,TGTGCCAGCAGCTTCGGAGGGGCGCAAGAGACCCAGTACTTC
TRBV25-1,TRBJ2-6,TRBD1,many,CARDRGKSGANVLTF,TGTGCCAGGGACAGGGGGAAATCTGGGGCCAACGTCCTGACTTTC
TRBV28,TRBJ2-7,.,.,CASSLIAPEQYF,TGTGCCAGCAGTTTAATCGCCCCCGAGCAGTACTTC
TRBV6-6,TRBJ1-2,.,.,CASSPTRAGYTF,TGTGCCAGCAGCCCCACTCGGGCGGGCTACACCTTC
TRBV7-8,TRBJ2-1,.,.,CASSWSSYNVQFF,TGTGCCAGCAGCTGGAGCTCCTACAATGTGCAGTTCTTC
TRBV27,TRBJ2-7,.,.,CASPGGGRDSYEQYF,TGTGCCAGCCCTGGAGGGGGCAGGGATTCCTACGAGCAGTACTTC
TRBV2,TRBJ2-1,TRBD1,.,CASSRQGNEQFF,TGTGCCAGTAGTAGACAGGGCAATGAGCAGTTCTTC
TRBV7-9,TRBJ2-1,.,.,CASSFYGGNYNEQFF,TGTGCCAGCAGCTTTTACGGGGGAAACTACAATGAGCAGTTCTTC
TRBV7-9,TRBJ2-5,.,.,CTSSLATSRWGTQYF,TGTACCAGCAGCTTAGCGACCTCTAGGTGGGGGACCCAGTACTTC
TRBV25-1,TRBJ2-1,.,.,CASSSSSEQFF,TGTGCCAGCAGTAGCAGCAGTGAGCAGTTCTTC
TRBV27,TRBJ2-7,TRBD2,.,CASSLFGLAGGSEQYF,TGTGCCAGCAGTTTATTCGGACTAGCGGGAGGGTCTGAGCAGTACTTC
TRBV15,TRBJ2-2,.,.,CATSRVANTGELLF,TGTGCCACCAGCAGAGTAGCGAACACCGGGGAGCTGCTTTTT
TRBV2,TRBJ1-1,.,.,CASTPSLIYNEAFF,TGTGCCAGCACCCCAAGCCTTATCTACAATGAAGCTTTCTTT
TRBV2,TRBJ2-1,.,.,CASSEGGGSFF,TGTGCCAGCAGTGAGGGAGGCGGATCGTTCTTC
TRBV6-6,TRBJ2-3,TRBD2,.,CASSQRGGKLTQYF,TGTGCCAGCAGTCAGCGGGGGGGCAAGTTAACGCAGTATTTT
TRBV15,TRBJ1-2,.,.,CATSPLVQHGYTF,TGTGCCACCAGTCCTCTGGTACAGCATGGCTACACCTTC
TRBV11-2,TRBJ2-7,.,.,CASSLTVEQYF,TGTGCCAGCAGCCTCACGGTGGAGCAGTACTTC